These 18 T cell receptor beta chains were sequenced from one sample in a study of cytomegalovirus exposure and HLA in healthy donors. Method: immunoSEQ multiplex PCR; TCRdb's copy keeps in-frame clones and lacks some. Here the sample spans over 200,000 clones, around nine tenths being singletons. Material for sequencing was PBMCs. Source of these receptors: a woman younger than 35 in good health and CMV-seropositive.

This chain links TRBV2 with TRBJ2-7, with a weak D call TRBD1 (6 bases). The CDR3 is made up of 14 amino acids. CDR1 is SNHLY, CDR2 FYNNEI, per germline. V lost 8 bases, J lost 0 bases, and 14 bases lay in between. This chain's CDR3 is CASGRTESSYEQYF. The CDR3 nucleotides read TGTGCCAGCGGTAGGACAGAGAGCTCCTACGAGCAGTACTTC.

CDR3 nucleotide sequence: TGTGCCAGCAGTTCAGGCGGGCGTAGCACTGAAGCTTTCTTT. This encodes CASSSGGRSTEAFF. V and J are TRBV25-1 and TRBJ1-1; D unclear. This CDR3 region has 14 residues. Germline-derived CDR1 and CDR2 are MGHDK and SYGVNS. Trimming pared 5 bases from V and 4 bases from J, leaving 14 bases between.

The table lists this clone with a few counts. The chain has TRBV19 and TRBJ1-2, with 7 bases fitting TRBD1. The ends lost 5 bases at V and 0 bases at J; junction bases unmatched: 3. The CDR3 spans 14 residues. From germline, CDR1 is LNHDA and CDR2 SQIVND (reference sequence). Here the CDR3 reads CASSPGTANYGYTF. The CDR3 DNA sequence: TGTGCCAGTAGTCCCGGGACAGCTAACTATGGCTACACCTTC. Using reference TRBV19 and TRBJ1-2 for the parts outside the CDR3, the full variable domain is DGGITQSPKYLFRKEGQNVTLSCEQNLNHDAMYWYRQDPGQGLRLIYYSQIVNDFQKGDIAEGYSVSREKKESFPLTVTSAQKNPTAFYLCASSPGTANYGYTFGSGTRLTVV.

This rearrangement joins TRBV6-6 to TRBJ1-4; TRBD1 matches 7 bases. CDR3 length: 15 amino acids. The trim removed 5 bases at V and 5 bases at J, leaving 8 bases unmatched. Germline values: CDR1 MNHNY, CDR2 SVGAGI (reference sequence). CDR3 loop: CASSSDDRANEKLFF. CDR3 nucleotide sequence: TGTGCCAGCAGTAGTGACGACAGGGCAAATGAAAAACTGTTTTTT.

This chain uses TRBV4-2 with TRBJ1-1; D may be TRBD1 (5 bases). Germline V CDR1 and CDR2: LGHNA, YNFKEQ. This CDR3 contains 15 residues. V gave up 1 base and J gave up 1 base, with 10 bases separating them. CDR3 residues: CASSQVITGNTEAFF. For the CDR3, the DNA is TGTGCCAGCAGCCAAGTCATCACAGGGAACACTGAAGCTTTCTTT.

This chain connects TRBV9 to TRBJ2-7; TRBD1 aligns across 7 bases. The germline V gene encodes CDR1 SGDLS and CDR2 YYNGEE. The V and J ends lost 3 bases and 0 bases, in that order; junction bases with no gene match: 3. This CDR3 comprises 14 residues. The chain's CDR3 is CASSGRDSSYEQYF. DNA for the CDR3: TGTGCCAGCAGCGGCCGGGACAGCTCCTACGAGCAGTACTTC. The full variable domain, with the rest looked up from reference TRBV9 and TRBJ2-7, is DSGVTQTPKHLITATGQRVTLRCSPRSGDLSVYWYQQSLDQGLQFLIQYYNGEERAKGNILERFSAQQFPDLHSELNLSSLELGDSALYFCASSGRDSSYEQYFGPGTRLTVT.

CDR3 sequence (DNA): TGTGCCAGCTCACTAAACCAGGCTCAAGAGACCCAGTACTTC. This encodes CASSLNQAQETQYF. The V gene is TRBV18, the J gene TRBJ2-5; no definite D call. The CDR3 loop spans 14 amino acids. V lost 4 bases, J lost 2 bases, and 11 bases lay in between. CDR1 and CDR2 from the germline V gene are KGHSH and LQKENI.

This clone has just one count. The genes are TRBV5-5 and TRBJ2-3; TRBD1 matches 8 bases. J gave up 9 bases and V 2 bases, and 5 bases lay outside the gene matches. The germline gives CDR1 SGHKS, CDR2 YYEKEE (reference sequence). This CDR3 contains 13 residues. The CDR3: CASSFQGQGTQYF. In DNA form, the CDR3 reads TGTGCCAGCAGCTTCCAAGGACAGGGCACGCAGTATTTT.

The CDR3 sequence: CATLANEKLFF. The CDR3 region has the DNA TGTGCCACCCTAGCTAATGAAAAACTGTTTTTT. This rearrangement joins TRBV6-5 to TRBJ1-4; D remains unclear. With 10 bases removed from V and 3 bases from J, the gap between germline ends came to 6 bases. This CDR3 is 11 amino acids long. Germline CDR1 reads MNHEY; CDR2 reads SVGAGI.

J is TRBJ2-1 and V is TRBV10-2; 12 nucleotides line up with TRBD2. The CDR3 contains 14 residues. With V trimmed by 5 bases and J by 6 bases, 2 bases remained unmatched. Per the germline V gene, CDR1 is WSHSY and CDR2 is SAAADI. Here the CDR3 reads CASSTSGRSNEQFF. CDR3 in DNA: TGCGCCAGCAGTACTAGCGGGAGGAGCAATGAGCAGTTCTTC.

The chain carries TRBV10-3 and TRBJ2-7, with 7 bases aligning to TRBD2. The CDR3 loop spans 15 amino acids. V shed 6 bases and J 0 bases; nucleotides not matched to a gene: 8. Germline values: CDR1 ENHRY, CDR2 SYGVKD. As DNA, the CDR3 is TGTGCCATCAGGGAAGAAGCGGGAAACTCCTACGAGCAGTACTTC. Amino acid sequence: CAIREEAGNSYEQYF.

The chain combines TRBV10-3 with TRBJ1-1, with D maybe TRBD1 (6 bases). The CDR3 length is 14 residues. CDR1 and CDR2 (germline): ENHRY, SYGVKD. V was pared by 3 bases and J by 1 base, with 9 bases between. CDR3 in amino acids: CAISDGQTNTEAFF. As DNA, the CDR3 is TGTGCCATCAGTGATGGACAGACGAACACTGAAGCTTTCTTT.

J is TRBJ2-3 and V is TRBV10-1, with TRBD2 matching over 8 bases. V dropped 6 bases and J dropped 9; count of bases not matched to a gene: 8. Germline V CDR1 and CDR2: WNHNN, SYGVQD (reference sequence). The CDR3 runs 13 residues. CDR3 region: CASSGRAWGTQYF. CDR3 nucleotides: TGCGCCAGCAGCGGGAGGGCCTGGGGAACGCAGTATTTT.

This chain joins TRBV10-3 and TRBJ1-2, with 7 bases lining up with TRBD1. V shed 7 bases and J 6 bases; nucleotides not matched to a gene: 8. CDR1 ENHRY and CDR2 SYGVKD come from the germline V gene. The CDR3 is 13 amino acids. The CDR3 protein is CAITLTGSHGYTF. The CDR3 DNA reads as TGTGCCATCACCCTGACAGGGTCTCATGGCTACACCTTC.

The rearrangement joins TRBV9 to TRBJ2-7; 9 nucleotides agree with TRBD2. The CDR3 is 14 residues long. The V segment lost 6 bases and the J segment 2 bases; nucleotides outside the gene matches: 6. Germline values: CDR1 SGDLS, CDR2 YYNGEE. The CDR3, as DNA: TGTGCCAGCACCAGGACTAGCGAAACCTACGAGCAGTACTTC. Translating it yields CASTRTSETYEQYF.

The chain is built from TRBV6-5 and TRBJ1-1; TRBD1 is a possible D gene (5 bases). V was shortened by 2 bases and J by 0 bases, with 7 bases between the two germline ends. The CDR3 sequence is 14 residues long. Germline loops: CDR1 MNHEY, CDR2 SVGAGI. CDR3 amino acids: CASSYDSLNTEAFF. Written as DNA, the CDR3 is TGTGCCAGCAGTTACGACAGCTTGAACACTGAAGCTTTCTTT.

The chain uses TRBV6-5 and TRBJ1-2; D uncertain. Trimming took 2 bases from V and 4 from J, leaving 14 bases between them. The CDR3 has 15 amino acids. Germline V gives CDR1 MNHEY, CDR2 SVGAGI. CDR3 in DNA: TGTGCCAGCAGTTACGAGATTAACTCCCGCTATGGCTACACCTTC. It yields the protein CASSYEINSRYGYTF.

V is TRBV28 and J is TRBJ1-2; possibly TRBD1 for D (6 bases). With 6 bases removed from V and 7 bases from J, the gap between germline ends came to 15 bases. Germline V gene data show CDR1 as MDHEN and CDR2 as SYDVKM. The CDR3 totals 13 residues. CDR3 amino acids: CASSLRGISGYTF. For the CDR3, the DNA is TGTGCCAGCAGCTTGAGGGGGATCTCTGGCTACACCTTC.